A selection of T cell receptor beta chains follows, all from one sample in a study of early T cells in non-severe SARS-CoV-2 infection. TCRdb fed the 5' RACE reads into MiXCR, producing one record per CDR3 protein. The sample holds under 60,000 distinct CDR3 sequences, around 5.2% seen once. The specimen sequenced was whole blood. The receptors were gathered from an adult who was a healthcare worker with PCR-confirmed SARS-CoV-2 infection or an uninfected control (not recorded which). Both conserved end residues are part of each CDR3. D genes are given only for firm matches. Size tells how often a clone was seen (once, few, many) or the class of an expanded clone, and some rows leave it out.

v_call	d_call	j_call	clone_size	cdr3_nt	cdr3_aa
TRBV27	TRBD2	TRBJ2-1	many	TGTGCCAGCAGTCGGCTAGCGGGAGACCCCAATGAGCAGTTCTTC	CASSRLAGDPNEQFF
TRBV28	NA	TRBJ2-7	NA	TGTGCCAGCAGTTCCTCGGGACTCCCTCCCTACGAGCAGTACTTC	CASSSSGLPPYEQYF
TRBV10-3	TRBD2	TRBJ2-3	many	TGTGCCATCAGTGGGACTAGCGGTAGCACAGATACGCAGTATTTT	CAISGTSGSTDTQYF
TRBV6-2/TRBV6-3	NA	TRBJ2-6	NA	TGTGCCAGCAGTTACGAAAAGAGATCTGGGGCCAACGTCCTGACTTTC	CASSYEKRSGANVLTF
TRBV6-6	NA	TRBJ1-1	NA	TGTGCCAGCACCCGGAGGACTGAAGCTTTCTTT	CASTRRTEAFF
TRBV6-2/TRBV6-3	NA	TRBJ2-2	many	TGTGCCAGCAGTCTACTGCGTACCGGGGAGCTGTTTTTT	CASSLLRTGELFF
TRBV7-2	NA	TRBJ2-2	many	TGTGCCAGCAGCTTACACCGGGGAGACGGGGAGCTGTTTTTT	CASSLHRGDGELFF
TRBV10-3	NA	TRBJ1-3	few	TGTGCCGCCGAGGCCGGGCCTGGAAACACCATATATTTT	CAAEAGPGNTIYF
TRBV30	NA	TRBJ1-5	many	TGTGCCTGGAGTGTACCTGACAGCCACAATCAGCCCCAGCATTTT	CAWSVPDSHNQPQHF
TRBV7-3	NA	TRBJ2-1	NA	TGTGCCAGCAGCTTAACCACTAGAACTGAGCAGTTCTTC	CASSLTTRTEQFF
TRBV13	NA	TRBJ2-5	many	TGTGCCAGCAGACCGGACACCCAAGAGACCCAGTACTTC	CASRPDTQETQYF
TRBV13	NA	TRBJ2-6	few	TGTGCCAGCAGCTTACTGGGGGCTGGGGCCAACGTCCTGACTTTC	CASSLLGAGANVLTF
TRBV19	TRBD2	TRBJ2-7	NA	TGTGCCAGTAGTGATCTAGCGGGAGGATACGAGCAGTACTTC	CASSDLAGGYEQYF
TRBV20-1	TRBD1	TRBJ2-7	many	TGCAGTGCTCCTGACAGGGGCGCAACTAGAGGGGAGCAGTACTTC	CSAPDRGATRGEQYF
TRBV19	NA	TRBJ1-5	many	TGTGCCAGTAGTACGCAGGCCTATCAGCCCCAGCATTTT	CASSTQAYQPQHF
TRBV7-2	TRBD2	TRBJ2-7	many	TGTGCCAGCAGCTTAAGGTTCTTCGTGCCGGGACTAGCGGGCCGGAGGCACGAGCAGTACTTC	CASSLRFFVPGLAGRRHEQYF
TRBV28	NA	TRBJ2-7	NA	TGTGCCAGCAGTATTCGACAGGCTGATGAGCAGTACTTC	CASSIRQADEQYF
TRBV7-9	NA	TRBJ1-2	many	TGTGCCAGCAGGGGGACGTCCTATGGCTACACCTTC	CASRGTSYGYTF
TRBV7-2	NA	TRBJ2-2	NA	TGTGCCAGCAGCCGGGGACACCTTGCGAACACCGGGGAGCTGTTTTTT	CASSRGHLANTGELFF
TRBV6-6	NA	TRBJ1-4	NA	TGTGCCCTTAGGGGGTCTAATGAAAAACTTTTTTTT	CALRGSNEKLFF
TRBV24-1	TRBD2	TRBJ2-3	NA	TGTGCCACCAGTGATTCAGCGGGAGGCCTAGATACGCAGTATTTT	CATSDSAGGLDTQYF
TRBV5-5	NA	TRBJ2-3	many	TGTGCCAGCAGCTTGGACCAGCGCGCGACAGATACGCAGTATTTT	CASSLDQRATDTQYF
TRBV18	TRBD1	TRBJ2-3	NA	TGTGCCAGCTCCCGTGGGACAGGGAGGGCCTCAGATACGCAGTATTTT	CASSRGTGRASDTQYF
TRBV18	NA	TRBJ1-6	many	TGTGCCAGCTCACCAGGAGGGTCCTATAATTCACCCCTCCACTTT	CASSPGGSYNSPLHF
TRBV19	TRBD1	TRBJ2-2	NA	TGTGCCAGTAGTCTACAGGGGTTGGGCACCGGGGAGCTGTTTTTT	CASSLQGLGTGELFF
TRBV12-3/TRBV12-4	NA	TRBJ2-7	many	TGTGCCAGCAGTTTAGTGGGGCTTTCCTACGAGCAGTACTTC	CASSLVGLSYEQYF
TRBV30	NA	TRBJ1-3	few	TGTGCCTGGTGGCAGCCAGTTGGACGAAGGAGCTCTGGAAACACCATATATTTT	CAWWQPVGRRSSGNTIYF
TRBV5-4	TRBD2	TRBJ2-1	many	TGTGCCAGCAGCTTACCGGGACTAGCGGTTAACAATGAGCAGTTCTTC	CASSLPGLAVNNEQFF